The clone carrying this T cell receptor (beta chain) was detected once. Its antigen is currently unknown. The data are from a study of post-analysis software for immune sequencing data. Study results and limitations: Patients showed TRBV5-6, TRBV5-1 and TRBV20-1 among roughly 5 TRBV segments more frequent than in controls.

V shed 3 bases, J shed 7 bases, and the junction held 8 bases outside the gene matches. Germline assignment: CDR1 DFQATT and CDR2 SNEGSKA (reference sequence). The CDR3 runs to 14 residues. Unique molecular identifiers featured in each of the TCR beta cDNA libraries. Each sample of roughly 0.9 to 10 million input T cells yielded around 500,000 cDNA molecules, so each molecule approximated one T cell. Each CDR3 protein gets one entry after TCRdb re-called the PCR reads with MiXCR. The table has about 500,000 distinct CDR3 sequences, 45% seen once; the top ten hold 9% to 14%. Sequences were obtained from blood. The chain uses TRBV20-1 and TRBJ2-1; TRBD2 aligns across 8 bases. The TCR sequence derives from a girl between 5 and 17 years old with multiple sclerosis. CDR3 loop: CSAREAGVGNEQFF. The CDR3 nucleotides are TGCAGTGCTAGGGAAGCGGGAGTAGGGAATGAGCAGTTCTTC.